The 28 T cell receptor beta chains reported below all come from one sample, sequenced in a study of post-analysis software for immune sequencing data. General study points: When patients were compared with controls, five TRBV segments were more frequent, TRBV5-6, TRBV5-1 and TRBV20-1 among them.

Antigens for these TCRs are unknown. Presence of unique molecular identifiers characterized the TCR beta cDNA libraries. TCRdb reprocessed the PCR reads with MiXCR, giving one entry per CDR3 protein. The table has hundreds of thousands of distinct CDR3 sequences, about 60% seen once; the top ten hold approximately 11%. The sequenced material came from blood. These receptors were collected from a girl aged 2 to 10 with multiple sclerosis.

The chain employs TRBV4-1 and TRBJ2-1; the match to TRBD2 covers 10 bases. The CDR3 runs 19 residues. CDR1 MGHRA and CDR2 YSYEKL come from the germline V gene. V lost 4 bases to trimming and J lost 9 bases; unmatched junction nucleotides: 21. CDR3 DNA sequence: TGCGCCAGCAGCCCGGTCGGGAGGACCGGGACTAGCGCCCCTCGTGAGCAGTTCTTC. This translates into CASSPVGRTGTSAPREQFF.

This clonotype was seen only a few times. V is TRBV5-1 and J is TRBJ2-1; 7 nucleotides agree with TRBD2. Germline V gene data show CDR1 as SGHRS and CDR2 as YFSETQ. There are 13 residues in the CDR3. V shed 4 bases and J 10 bases; nucleotides not matched to a gene: 8. CDR3 amino acids: CASSQLAETEQFF. CDR3 DNA sequence: TGCGCCAGCAGCCAGCTAGCGGAGACGGAGCAGTTCTTC. Complete variable domain (other parts from reference TRBV5-1 and TRBJ2-1): KAGVTQTPRYLIKTRGQQVTLSCSPISGHRSVSWYQQTPGQGLQFLFEYFSETQRNKGNFPGRFSGRQFSNSRSEMNVSTLELGDSALYLCASSQLAETEQFFGPGTRLTVL.

This clonotype has a handful of counts. V usage is TRBV11-2 and J usage is TRBJ2-7; no clear D. This CDR3 comprises 13 residues. V lost 1 base to trimming and J lost 2 bases, with 6 bases between them. CDR1 SGHAT and CDR2 FQNNGV come from the germline V gene. CDR3 DNA sequence: TGTGCCAGCAGCTTAGGGAACCCCTACGAGCAGTACTTC. It is translated as CASSLGNPYEQYF.

The chain couples TRBV2 to TRBJ2-3; no clear D gene. The CDR3 contains 13 residues. Trimming pared 7 bases from V and 0 bases from J, leaving 8 bases between. Germline-derived CDR1 and CDR2 are SNHLY and FYNNEI. The CDR3 region has the DNA TGTGCCAGCACGCGTATCAGCACAGATACGCAGTATTTT. This translates into CASTRISTDTQYF.

This clonotype was picked up one time. The rearrangement joins TRBV7-2 to TRBJ1-2; 7 nucleotides agree with TRBD1. The CDR3 is made up of 16 amino acids. Germline loops: CDR1 SGHTA, CDR2 FQGNSA. J gave up 4 bases and V 3 bases, and 11 bases lay outside the gene matches. The CDR3 here is CASSLAEGTDFYGYTF. CDR3 bases: TGTGCCAGCAGCTTGGCGGAGGGGACAGATTTCTATGGCTACACCTTC.

This chain uses TRBV3-1 with TRBJ2-5; a weak D match, TRBD2 (5 bases). The germline gives CDR1 LGHDT, CDR2 YNNKEL (reference sequence). Trimming removed 2 bases from V and 7 bases from J, with 26 bases in between. CDR3 length: 18 amino acids. DNA of the CDR3: TGTGCCAGCAGCCAAAGATCGGGGTCCTCGGACGTACCAGGGACCCAGTACTTC. Translating gives CASSQRSGSSDVPGTQYF.

CDR3 nucleotides: TGTGCCAGCAGCCAGACACACGGGGGATTTGATCAGCCCCAGCATTTT. Amino acids: CASSQTHGGFDQPQHF. V and J are TRBV3-1 and TRBJ1-5; maybe TRBD1 (5 bases). The CDR3 totals 16 residues. Germline V gene lookup returns CDR1 LGHDT and CDR2 YNNKEL (reference sequence). With 3 bases removed from V and 5 bases from J, the gap between germline ends came to 17 bases.

The chain carries TRBV4-1 and TRBJ2-3; the D gene is possibly TRBD2 (6 bases). Germline CDR1 MGHRA, CDR2 YSYEKL. V was shortened by 0 bases and J by 4 bases, with 17 bases between the two germline ends. This CDR3 has 17 amino acids. CDR3 protein: CASSQDWLGRGADTQYF. In DNA form, the CDR3 reads TGCGCCAGCAGCCAAGATTGGCTAGGGCGGGGAGCAGATACGCAGTATTTT.

The V call is TRBV9, the J call TRBJ1-1; unclear D gene. This CDR3 has 12 amino acids. Trimming shortened V by 4 bases and J by 5 bases, and 9 bases separated the two germline ends. Germline V gene data show CDR1 as SGDLS and CDR2 as YYNGEE. CDR3 sequence (DNA): TGTGCCAGCAGCTCCGGGCCGACTGAAGCTTTCTTT. It encodes CASSSGPTEAFF.

This clonotype showed up just a few times. The CDR3 loop is CASNQGATYGYTF. The DNA for the CDR3 is TGTGCCAGTAACCAGGGGGCGACCTATGGCTACACCTTC. The chain links TRBV12-3 or TRBV12-4 to TRBJ1-2; 8 nucleotides agree with TRBD1. The J segment lost 4 bases and the V segment lost 9 bases, leaving 7 bases of the junction unmatched. This CDR3 comprises 13 residues.

The rearrangement links TRBV29-1 to TRBJ1-2; no definite D call. This CDR3 region has 12 residues. CDR1 and CDR2 from the germline V gene are SQVTM and ANQGSEA. V shed 7 bases and J shed 5 bases, with 14 bases lying between them. The CDR3 sequence is CSADTGYYGYTF. CDR3 bases: TGCAGCGCGGATACGGGGTATTATGGCTACACCTTC.

The chain joins TRBV12-3 or TRBV12-4 to TRBJ2-3; 10 positions match TRBD2. The trim removed 0 bases at V and 2 bases at J, leaving 5 bases unmatched. The CDR3 loop spans 17 amino acids. The CDR3 bases are TGTGCCAGCAGTTTAGCGTTACTAGCGGGGACCACAGATACGCAGTATTTT. Amino acids: CASSLALLAGTTDTQYF.

V and J are TRBV29-1 and TRBJ2-3; D ambiguous. V lost 2 bases and J 0 bases, leaving 12 bases between the germline ends. Germline V gives CDR1 SQVTM, CDR2 ANQGSEA. The CDR3 runs to 15 residues. The CDR3, as DNA: TGCAGCGTTGAATCGCTCCAAACTAGCACAGATACGCAGTATTTT. Translating it yields CSVESLQTSTDTQYF.

The chain is built from TRBV28 and TRBJ2-1, with D unresolved. The CDR3 extends over 13 amino acids. Germline assignment: CDR1 MDHEN and CDR2 SYDVKM. V was clipped by 9 bases and J by 8 bases, with 17 bases between them. The CDR3 region is CASAGTPQHEQFF. The CDR3 bases are TGTGCCAGTGCAGGTACCCCCCAACATGAGCAGTTCTTC. Using reference TRBV28 and TRBJ2-1 for the parts outside the CDR3, the full variable domain is DVKVTQSSRYLVKRTGEKVFLECVQDMDHENMFWYRQDPGLGLRLIYFSYDVKMKEKGDIPEGYSVSREKKERFSLILESASTNQTSMYLCASAGTPQHEQFFGPGTRLTVL.

This chain links TRBV7-6 with TRBJ2-1; D uncertain. Germline CDR1 and CDR2: SGHVS and FNYEAQ. This CDR3 is built from 15 residues. Trimming shortened V by 5 bases and J by 0 bases, and 11 bases separated the two germline ends. CDR3 in DNA: TGTGCCAGCAGCGAGACTGATAGCTCCTACAATGAGCAGTTCTTC. Protein: CASSETDSSYNEQFF. The entire variable domain, with the rest obtained from reference TRBV7-6 and TRBJ2-1, is as follows: GAGVSQSPRYKVTKRGQDVALRCDPISGHVSLYWYRQALGQGPEFLTYFNYEAQQDKSGLPNDRFSAERPEGSISTLTIQRTEQRDSAMYRCASSETDSSYNEQFFGPGTRLTVL.

The rearrangement uses TRBV20-1 and TRBJ2-5; the match to TRBD2 covers 12 bases. The V and J ends lost 6 bases and 4 bases, in that order; junction bases with no gene match: 9. The CDR3 covers 15 residues. From germline, CDR1 is DFQATT and CDR2 SNEGSKA (reference sequence). In DNA, the CDR3 is TGCAGTGCCCTTGGACTAGCGGGACTGGGAGAGACCCAGTACTTC. Its translation is CSALGLAGLGETQYF.

The table lists this clonotype with a few counts. The chain combines TRBV29-1 with TRBJ2-5, with unresolved D. The tail of the sequence fits TRBJ2-7 better, so the J call may be wrong. The CDR3 loop spans 14 amino acids. CDR1 and CDR2 from the germline V gene are SQVTM and ANQGSEA. The CDR3 loop reads CSVEDLSWPREQYF. DNA for the CDR3: TGCAGCGTTGAAGATCTTAGTTGGCCGCGCGAGCAGTACTTC.

The rearrangement joins TRBV27 to TRBJ2-1, with D maybe TRBD2 (5 bases). The germline CDR1 and CDR2 sequences are MNHEY and SMNVEV (reference sequence). The CDR3 loop spans 15 amino acids. Trimming removed 0 bases from V and 4 bases from J, with 10 bases in between. In DNA, the CDR3 is TGTGCCAGCAGTTTATCCTCTAGCAGATACAATGAGCAGTTCTTC. The encoded protein is CASSLSSSRYNEQFF.

This clonotype was found a few times. The gene calls are TRBV4-3 and TRBJ2-1; maybe TRBD1 (6 bases). Germline CDR1 LGHNA, CDR2 YSLEER. The CDR3 spans 16 residues. Trimming removed 0 bases from V and 6 bases from J, with 15 bases in between. The DNA of the CDR3 is TGCGCCAGCAGCCAAGAACCCCCCAGAGGGGGCAATGAGCAGTTCTTC. It yields the protein CASSQEPPRGGNEQFF.

The chain has TRBV2 and TRBJ2-1; 13 nucleotides line up with TRBD2. Germline CDR1 SNHLY, CDR2 FYNNEI. The ends lost 1 base at V and 9 bases at J; junction bases unmatched: 9. The CDR3 contains 17 residues. CDR3 loop: CASSEGLLAGGDSEQFF. The CDR3 DNA follows: TGTGCCAGCAGTGAAGGCCTACTAGCGGGAGGGGACAGTGAGCAGTTCTTC. The full variable domain, its missing parts supplied by reference TRBV2 and TRBJ2-1, is EPEVTQTPSHQVTQMGQEVILRCVPISNHLYFYWYRQILGQKVEFLVSFYNNEISEKSEIFDDQFSVERPDGSNFTLKIRSTKLEDSAMYFCASSEGLLAGGDSEQFFGPGTRLTVL.

A few counts support this clonotype. The chain is built from TRBV6-2 or TRBV6-3 and TRBJ2-1, with 8 bases identical to TRBD2. The germline CDR1 and CDR2 sequences are MNHEY and SVGEGT. This CDR3 region has 15 residues. Trimming at V came to 2 bases and at J to 3 bases, leaving 3 bases not matched to a gene. The CDR3 sequence is CASSYRGLDYNEQFF. The CDR3 DNA reads TGTGCCAGCAGTTACAGGGGACTAGACTACAATGAGCAGTTCTTC.

The CDR3 DNA sequence: TGTGCCAGCAGCTGGTCGGGGGGACTAGCGAGAGAGACCCAGTACTTC. It encodes CASSWSGGLARETQYF. V is TRBV7-2 and J is TRBJ2-5; TRBD2 aligns across 10 bases. The CDR3 extends over 16 amino acids. Germline CDR1 reads SGHTA; CDR2 reads FQGNSA. The V gene end was trimmed by 4 bases and the J gene end by 4 bases; junction bases not matched to a gene: 9.

V is TRBV20-1 and J is TRBJ2-3; TRBD1 is a possible D gene (6 bases). CDR1 is DFQATT, CDR2 SNEGSKA, per germline (reference sequence). The CDR3 runs to 14 residues. Trimming stripped 5 bases from V and 2 bases from J, with 14 bases between. CDR3 sequence reads: CSAGPRGITDTQYF. The CDR3 DNA sequence: TGCAGTGCTGGCCCCAGGGGAATCACAGATACGCAGTATTTT.

This clonotype was picked up a small number of times. The chain carries TRBV6-5 and TRBJ2-3, with 7 bases aligning to TRBD2. The V and J ends lost 1 base and 5 bases, in that order; junction bases with no gene match: 6. Germline assignment: CDR1 MNHEY and CDR2 SVGAGI. CDR3 length: 15 residues. The CDR3 DNA follows: TGTGCCAGCAGTTACTACCTGGGGGGGGGAGATACGCAGTATTTT. Amino acids: CASSYYLGGGDTQYF.

V usage is TRBV29-1 and J usage is TRBJ2-2, with D hard to call. The CDR3 runs 14 residues. Germline V gene lookup returns CDR1 SQVTM and CDR2 ANQGSEA. Trimming took 3 bases from V and 0 from J, leaving 8 bases between them. CDR3 nucleotide sequence: TGCAGCGTTGATTATAGCCCGAACACCGGGGAGCTGTTTTTT. Its translation is CSVDYSPNTGELFF.

The chain combines TRBV6-6 with TRBJ2-7; weak D call: TRBD2 (5 bases). Between the trimmed V and J ends, which lost 0 bases and 3 bases, there was a span of 12 bases. The CDR3 is 15 residues long. Per germline, CDR1 MNHNY and CDR2 SVGAGI (reference sequence). Here the CDR3 DNA reads TGTGCCAGCAGTTACTCACTAGGGTTTGGCTACGAGCAGTACTTC. It encodes CASSYSLGFGYEQYF.

The chain employs TRBV20-1 and TRBJ2-1, with TRBD2 as a possible D gene (6 bases). Germline V gene sequence: CDR1 DFQATT, CDR2 SNEGSKA (reference sequence). V dropped 0 bases and J dropped 1 base, with 10 bases sitting between them. This CDR3 comprises 15 residues. CDR3 amino acids: CSARDHGGSYNEQFF. The CDR3, as DNA: TGCAGTGCTAGAGATCATGGGGGGTCCTACAATGAGCAGTTCTTC.

This chain links TRBV29-1 with TRBJ2-4; D is perhaps TRBD1 (6 bases). Germline V gene data show CDR1 as SQVTM and CDR2 as ANQGSEA. V was clipped by 3 bases and J by 3 bases, with 9 bases between them. CDR3 length equals 13 residues. The CDR3 coding sequence is TGCAGCGTTGAGGCAGGGGTCAAAAACATTCAGTACTTC. It specifies CSVEAGVKNIQYF.